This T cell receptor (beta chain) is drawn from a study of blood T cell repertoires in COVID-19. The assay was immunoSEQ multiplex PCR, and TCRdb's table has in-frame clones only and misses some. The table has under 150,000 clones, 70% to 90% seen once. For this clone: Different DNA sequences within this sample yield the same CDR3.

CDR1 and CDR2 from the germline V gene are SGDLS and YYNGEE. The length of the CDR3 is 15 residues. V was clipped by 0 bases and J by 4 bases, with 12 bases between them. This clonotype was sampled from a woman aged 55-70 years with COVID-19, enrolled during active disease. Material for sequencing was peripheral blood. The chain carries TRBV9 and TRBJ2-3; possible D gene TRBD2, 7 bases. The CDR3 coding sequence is TGTGCCAGCAGCGTAGGCCGGGGGGCCCCAGATACGCAGTATTTT. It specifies CASSVGRGAPDTQYF.